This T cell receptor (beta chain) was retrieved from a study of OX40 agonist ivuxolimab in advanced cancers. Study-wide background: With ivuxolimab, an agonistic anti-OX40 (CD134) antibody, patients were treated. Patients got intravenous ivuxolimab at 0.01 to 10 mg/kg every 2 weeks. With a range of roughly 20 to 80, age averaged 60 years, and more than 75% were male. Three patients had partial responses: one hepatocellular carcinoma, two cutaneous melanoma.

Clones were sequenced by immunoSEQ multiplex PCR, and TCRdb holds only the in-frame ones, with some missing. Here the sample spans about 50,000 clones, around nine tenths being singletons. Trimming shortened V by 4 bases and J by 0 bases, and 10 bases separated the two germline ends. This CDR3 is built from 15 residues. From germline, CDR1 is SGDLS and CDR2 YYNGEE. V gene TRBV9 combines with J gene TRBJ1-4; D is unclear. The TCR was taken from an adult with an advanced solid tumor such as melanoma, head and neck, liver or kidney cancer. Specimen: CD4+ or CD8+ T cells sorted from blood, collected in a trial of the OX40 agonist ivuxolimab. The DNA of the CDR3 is TGTGCCAGCAGCCGAGCGGAGGCAACTAATGAAAAACTGTTTTTT. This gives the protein CASSRAEATNEKLFF.